The rows below give T cell receptor beta chains drawn from one sample of a study of naive and memory T cell subsets. TCRdb fed the UMI-ligation and nested PCR reads into MiXCR, producing one record per CDR3 protein. This sample yields tens of thousands of distinct CDR3 sequences, of which about 12% are seen a single time; about 0.93% belongs to the top ten. Material for sequencing was central memory CD4+ T cells from blood. All receptors derive from a human donor in good health. Both conserved end residues are part of each CDR3. D genes are given only for firm matches. Clone size appears in some rows only: once, few, many, or a class for an expanded clone.

j_call d_call v_call clone_size cdr3_aa cdr3_nt
TRBJ1-5 - TRBV28 many CASSPPPRILSNQPQHF TGTGCCAGCAGTCCGCCACCCCGTATTCTCAGCAATCAGCCCCAGCATTTT
TRBJ1-1 - TRBV5-1 - CASSFSTGNTEAFF TGCGCCAGCAGCTTTTCGACGGGGAACACTGAAGCTTTCTTT
TRBJ2-7 - TRBV28 - CASSLWEQQYF TGTGCCAGCAGTTTGTGGGAACAGCAGTACTTC
TRBJ2-2 TRBD2 TRBV4-1 - CASSQDSGRARELFF TGCGCCAGCAGCCAAGATAGCGGGAGGGCACGGGAGCTGTTTTTT
TRBJ2-1 TRBD2 TRBV6-4 many CASSDSASGNSYNEQFF TGTGCCAGCAGTGACTCCGCTAGCGGCAATTCCTACAATGAGCAGTTCTTC
TRBJ2-3 - TRBV11-2 - CASSRPRQGNTQYF TGTGCCAGCAGCCGTCCTCGCCAGGGAAATACGCAGTATTTT
TRBJ1-2 TRBD1 TRBV2 - CASTREGQGNGYTF TGTGCCAGCACCCGGGAGGGACAGGGGAATGGCTACACCTTC
TRBJ1-1 - TRBV6-5 once CASSSSLGQLEAFF TGTGCCAGCAGTTCCTCCCTTGGACAGCTTGAAGCTTTCTTT
TRBJ2-7 TRBD2 TRBV20-1 many CSARDSGTSGVAYEQYF TGCAGTGCTAGAGATTCCGGGACTAGCGGTGTAGCCTACGAGCAGTACTTC
TRBJ2-6 - TRBV29-1 - CSVDGGGAGANVLTF TGCAGCGTTGACGGGGGCGGGGCTGGGGCCAACGTCCTGACTTTC
TRBJ2-7 TRBD2 TRBV7-9 many CASSSPQTSQGEQYF TGTGCCAGCAGCTCCCCACAGACTAGCCAGGGCGAGCAGTACTTC
TRBJ2-5 - TRBV5-1 many CASSLGIKETQYF TGCGCCAGCAGCTTGGGGATAAAAGAGACCCAGTACTTC
TRBJ1-5 TRBD1 TRBV18 - CASSPGQAAGQPQHF TGTGCCAGCTCCCCGGGACAGGCGGCGGGTCAGCCCCAGCATTTT
TRBJ2-2 - TRBV6-5 - CASSLQDLRTGELFF TGTGCCAGCAGTCTTCAGGACCTCCGCACCGGGGAGCTGTTTTTT
TRBJ2-2 - TRBV12-3/TRBV12-4 - CASSLAGAGTGELFF TGTGCCAGCAGTTTAGCGGGAGCGGGCACCGGGGAGCTGTTTTTT
TRBJ2-1 TRBD2 TRBV4-2 few CASSQDGGRGSYNEQFF TGTGCCAGCAGCCAAGATGGAGGGCGCGGGAGCTACAATGAGCAGTTCTTC
TRBJ1-1 - TRBV11-2 few CASSSSNTGRSRRTEAFF TGTGCCAGCAGCTCCAGTAACACAGGGCGCTCACGTCGCACTGAAGCTTTCTTT
TRBJ2-1 - TRBV20-1 few CSARESFRTLGHEQFF TGCAGTGCTAGAGAGTCCTTCCGGACCCTGGGCCATGAGCAGTTCTTC
TRBJ1-2 TRBD1 TRBV29-1 few CSVGEGADYGYTF TGCAGCGTTGGAGAGGGGGCGGACTATGGCTACACCTTC
TRBJ2-2 TRBD2 TRBV30 few CAWSVGLVAGVHTGELFF TGTGCCTGGAGTGTAGGGTTGGTAGCGGGAGTTCACACCGGGGAGCTGTTTTTT
TRBJ2-5 - TRBV10-1 many CASSGQVGETQYF TGCGCCAGCAGTGGACAGGTCGGAGAGACCCAGTACTTC
TRBJ1-5 - TRBV27 few CASSLPQTLGGQPQHF TGTGCCAGCAGTTTACCTCAGACCCTGGGAGGTCAGCCCCAGCATTTT
TRBJ2-7 TRBD1 TRBV18 many CASSPETGVYEQYF TGTGCCAGCTCACCAGAGACAGGGGTTTACGAGCAGTACTTC
TRBJ2-7 - TRBV10-3 few CAISDTEARYSYEQYF TGTGCCATCAGTGACACGGAAGCACGATACTCCTACGAGCAGTACTTC
TRBJ2-7 - TRBV6-2/TRBV6-3 few CASSGAEAYEQYF TGTGCCAGCAGTGGAGCGGAAGCCTACGAGCAGTACTTC